Each of the 30 T cell receptor beta chains below was sequenced from the same sample in a study of spatial heterogeneity in lung cancer. Each CDR3 protein gets one entry after TCRdb re-called the 5' RACE reads with MiXCR. This sample has under 30,000 distinct CDR3 sequences; about 4.7% occur once, and the top ten carry less than 5.5%. This sample's time point: sample taken at primary tumor resection. Unsorted tumor, nontumor lung tissue or cryopreserved PBMC supplied the whole RNA. The sequencing used PBMCs, collected at surgery. The receptors here all came from a male donor with early-stage non-small cell lung cancer.

In its sample, this clonotype is medium-sized. The chain links TRBV7-6 to TRBJ2-2; 7 bases are a match to TRBD1. J gave up 0 bases and V 10 bases, and 5 bases lay outside the gene matches. Germline-derived CDR1 and CDR2 are SGHVS and FNYEAQ. This CDR3 is 14 amino acids long. The CDR3 sequence is CATKQGTNTGELFF. CDR3 sequence (DNA): TGTGCCACCAAACAGGGGACGAACACCGGGGAGCTGTTTTTT.

This clonotype was picked up many times. CDR3 coding DNA: TGCGCCAGCAGCCAACGGGACAGGGCCGGCACCATATATTTT. Translated, it gives CASSQRDRAGTIYF. The rearrangement uses TRBV4-3 and TRBJ1-3; 9 bases fit TRBD1. The junction had 5 bases not matched to a gene; V was cut back by 2 bases and J by 9 bases. The length of the CDR3 is 14 residues. The germline V gene has CDR1 LGHNA and CDR2 YSLEER.

This clonotype was counted many times. The V and J genes are TRBV2 and TRBJ2-5, with 8 bases fitting TRBD1. This CDR3 spans 14 amino acids. The ends lost 7 bases at V and 3 bases at J; junction bases unmatched: 7. Per germline, CDR1 SNHLY and CDR2 FYNNEI. The CDR3 coding sequence is TGTGCCAGCACCCCCCGGACAGGGAAAGAGACCCAGTACTTC. Translating gives CASTPRTGKETQYF.

This clonotype occurred a few times. The chain has TRBV28 and TRBJ1-2; possible D gene TRBD1, 5 bases. The germline gives CDR1 MDHEN, CDR2 SYDVKM. The V end was cut by 5 bases, the J end by 7 bases, with 20 bases between. The CDR3 spans 15 residues. This CDR3 reads CASSPGTFSRVGYTF. CDR3 bases: TGTGCCAGCAGTCCCGGGACTTTTTCGAGGGTTGGCTACACCTTC.

There are many counts of this clonotype. The J gene is TRBJ2-2, the V gene TRBV9; D remains unclear. Germline V CDR1 and CDR2: SGDLS, YYNGEE. The germline V and J ends were trimmed by 1 base and 7 bases, with 11 bases remaining between them. This CDR3 spans 14 amino acids. The CDR3 loop reads CASSVSRESGELFF. The CDR3 DNA reads as TGTGCCAGCAGCGTATCAAGGGAAAGCGGGGAGCTGTTTTTT.

The table lists this clonotype with many counts. This chain uses TRBV28 with TRBJ1-4, with 10 positions matching TRBD1. Germline V gene lookup returns CDR1 MDHEN and CDR2 SYDVKM. CDR3 length equals 14 residues. V gave up 8 bases and J gave up 8 bases; unmatched junction bases: 8. CDR3 DNA sequence: TGTGCCAGCCGCCCGACAGGGGGCCGGGAAAAACTGTTTTTT. This codes for CASRPTGGREKLFF.

This clonotype was observed at least ten times. The chain carries TRBV15 and TRBJ2-3, with a weak D call TRBD2 (6 bases). The germline V gene has CDR1 LNHNV and CDR2 YYDKDF (reference sequence). This CDR3 is built from 16 residues. Between the trimmed V and J ends, which lost 2 bases and 1 base, there was a span of 13 bases. CDR3 protein: CATSRNGGAGTDTQYF. CDR3 sequence (DNA): TGTGCCACCAGCAGAAACGGAGGGGCGGGCACAGATACGCAGTATTTT. Full variable domain (remainder filled in from reference TRBV15 and TRBJ2-3): DAMVIQNPRYQVTQFGKPVTLSCSQTLNHNVMYWYQQKSSQAPKLLFHYYDKDFNNEADTPDNFQSRRPNTSFCFLDIRSPGLGDTAMYLCATSRNGGAGTDTQYFGPGTRLTVL.

This clonotype has only a few counts. J is TRBJ1-6 and V is TRBV6-5, with TRBD1 identical over 9 bases. The V segment lost 2 bases and the J segment 11 bases; nucleotides outside the gene matches: 7. This CDR3 spans 15 amino acids. Germline V gene sequence: CDR1 MNHEY, CDR2 SVGAGI. Written as DNA, the CDR3 is TGTGCCAGCAGTTACGGGACAGGGATGAACGCACCCCTCCACTTT. This sequence encodes CASSYGTGMNAPLHF.

The CDR3 DNA sequence: TGTGCCAGCAGCCAAGGCAGAGACAGGGCAAGCGAGCAGTACTTC. Amino acids: CASSQGRDRASEQYF. This chain uses TRBV3-1 with TRBJ2-7, with 7 positions matching TRBD1. The CDR3 covers 15 residues. CDR1 and CDR2 (germline): LGHDT, YNNKEL (reference sequence). The ends lost 1 base at V and 6 bases at J; junction bases unmatched: 9.

This clonotype was observed a handful of times. This chain uses TRBV3-1 with TRBJ1-2, with 9 bases aligning to TRBD1. The germline V gene encodes CDR1 LGHDT and CDR2 YNNKEL (reference sequence). The V segment lost 1 base and the J segment 2 bases; nucleotides outside the gene matches: 2. This CDR3 is 15 amino acids long. The CDR3, as DNA: TGTGCCAGCAGCCAAGCCGGGACAGGGAACTATGGCTACACCTTC. This sequence encodes CASSQAGTGNYGYTF.

This clonotype is medium-sized. The chain joins TRBV7-2 to TRBJ1-4; 8 bases map to TRBD1. CDR1 is SGHTA, CDR2 FQGNSA, per germline. Unmatched junction bases numbered 9, after V lost 5 bases and J lost 7 bases. The CDR3 is 15 amino acids. CDR3: CASSAGIGQGEKLFF. The CDR3 nucleotides read TGTGCCAGCAGCGCGGGAATTGGACAGGGTGAAAAACTGTTTTTT.

Ten or more counts support this clonotype. J is TRBJ2-7 and V is TRBV10-2; 7 bases line up with TRBD1. V lost 8 bases to trimming and J lost 2 bases; unmatched junction nucleotides: 9. Germline CDR1 WSHSY, CDR2 SAAADI. CDR3 length: 14 residues. The CDR3 DNA follows: TGCGCCAGCCAAGGGGGCGCTGGCCCCTACGAGCAGTACTTC. Its protein is CASQGGAGPYEQYF.

This clonotype was picked up many times. This chain uses TRBV5-1 with TRBJ2-1; 10 nucleotides agree with TRBD1. The CDR3 covers 15 residues. From germline, CDR1 is SGHRS and CDR2 YFSETQ. J lost 4 bases, V lost 4 bases, and 5 bases had no gene match. This CDR3 reads CASSQGQGVYNEQFF. CDR3 in DNA: TGCGCCAGCAGCCAAGGACAGGGGGTTTACAATGAGCAGTTCTTC. Using reference TRBV5-1 and TRBJ2-1 for the parts outside the CDR3, the full variable domain is KAGVTQTPRYLIKTRGQQVTLSCSPISGHRSVSWYQQTPGQGLQFLFEYFSETQRNKGNFPGRFSGRQFSNSRSEMNVSTLELGDSALYLCASSQGQGVYNEQFFGPGTRLTVL.

In its sample, this clonotype was seen many times. V and J are TRBV7-9 and TRBJ1-3; D is unresolved. V lost 6 bases and J 0 bases, leaving 9 bases between the germline ends. The CDR3 has 14 residues. Germline values: CDR1 SEHNR, CDR2 FQNEAQ (reference sequence). CDR3 sequence: CASSPDISGNTIYF. CDR3 nucleotides: TGTGCCAGCAGTCCCGACATCTCTGGAAACACCATATATTTT.

The sample holds many counts of this clonotype. The chain has TRBV5-6 and TRBJ1-4, with TRBD1 as a possible D gene (5 bases). Germline V gene sequence: CDR1 SGHDT, CDR2 YYEEEE. The length of the CDR3 is 15 residues. Trimming removed 4 bases at V and 8 bases at J, with 18 bases between. The CDR3 coding sequence is TGTGCCAGCAGCCACGAACAGGCATCTAGGGAAAAACTGTTTTTT. This encodes CASSHEQASREKLFF.

This clonotype was recorded at least ten times. This chain uses TRBV20-1 with TRBJ1-2; weak D call: TRBD1 (6 bases). Germline CDR1 reads DFQATT; CDR2 reads SNEGSKA (reference sequence). This CDR3 is 16 amino acids long. V was pared by 3 bases and J by 3 bases, with 20 bases between. The CDR3 DNA follows: TGCAGTGCTAGGGACCGTAAGGGGGGAGTGTACTATGGCTACACCTTC. Translated: CSARDRKGGVYYGYTF.

Many counts were recorded for this clonotype. The DNA for the CDR3 is TGTGCCAGCAGTAACCAGGGGGAGTCTAATCAGCCCCAGCATTTT. Its protein product is CASSNQGESNQPQHF. V and J are TRBV2 and TRBJ1-5; TRBD1 agrees at 7 bases. The CDR3 has 15 residues. The germline gives CDR1 SNHLY, CDR2 FYNNEI. Trimming removed 5 bases from V and 4 bases from J; junction bases left unmatched: 8.

This clonotype was observed at least ten times. This chain joins TRBV29-1 and TRBJ2-7; possibly TRBD1 for D (6 bases). Trimming stripped 5 bases from V and 6 bases from J, with 17 bases between. The CDR3 length is 13 residues. Looked up from germline, CDR1 is SQVTM and CDR2 is ANQGSEA. The CDR3 is CSVQVTGWREQYF. CDR3 coding DNA: TGCAGCGTTCAGGTAACAGGGTGGCGCGAGCAGTACTTC.

In its sample, this clonotype was seen many times. The chain uses TRBV12-3 or TRBV12-4 and TRBJ2-1; TRBD1 might be the D (6 bases). The CDR3 totals 13 residues. Trimming cost V 8 bases and J 9 bases, with 17 bases left between them. The CDR3 here is CASARQGGGEQFF. CDR3 coding DNA: TGTGCCAGCGCCCGACAAGGGGGTGGTGAGCAGTTCTTC.

In its sample, this clonotype was seen many times. The chain couples TRBV5-5 to TRBJ2-3, with TRBD1 as a possible D gene (5 bases). The CDR3 loop spans 17 amino acids. The germline gives CDR1 SGHKS, CDR2 YYEKEE (reference sequence). V gave up 2 bases and J gave up 0 bases, with 16 bases separating them. CDR3 sequence reads: CASSLRQSYRSTDTQYF. CDR3 bases: TGTGCCAGCAGCTTACGACAGTCCTACCGGAGCACAGATACGCAGTATTTT.

The genes are TRBV30 and TRBJ2-5; D is perhaps TRBD1 (6 bases). Looked up from germline, CDR1 is GTSNPN and CDR2 is SVGIG (reference sequence). The CDR3 totals 11 residues. Trimming took 3 bases from V and 7 from J, leaving 9 bases between them. CDR3 sequence: CAWSLQGTQYF. DNA of the CDR3: TGTGCCTGGAGCCTACAGGGGACCCAGTACTTC.

This clonotype was detected many times. The J gene is TRBJ2-1, the V gene TRBV6-4, with 9 bases aligning to TRBD2. The length of the CDR3 is 13 residues. The junction had 5 bases not matched to a gene; V was cut back by 4 bases and J by 10 bases. The germline V gene encodes CDR1 MRHNA and CDR2 SNTAGT. In DNA form, the CDR3 reads TGTGCCAGCAGTGGGCTAGCGGGAAAGGAGCAGTTCTTC. It codes for CASSGLAGKEQFF.

This clonotype was counted ten times or more. The rearrangement uses TRBV6-5 and TRBJ1-1; 11 bases map to TRBD1. V dropped 5 bases and J dropped 6; count of bases not matched to a gene: 2. The CDR3 is made up of 13 amino acids. Per the germline V gene, CDR1 is MNHEY and CDR2 is SVGAGI. CDR3 sequence: CASSRDRGSEAFF. The CDR3 DNA reads as TGTGCCAGCAGTAGGGACAGGGGGTCTGAAGCTTTCTTT.

This clonotype has just a few counts. This chain uses TRBV28 with TRBJ2-7; TRBD1 is a possible D gene (6 bases). Trimming shortened V by 5 bases and J by 2 bases, and 16 bases separated the two germline ends. The CDR3 has 15 amino acids. Germline-derived CDR1 and CDR2 are MDHEN and SYDVKM. The CDR3 DNA follows: TGTGCCAGCAGTGTCCAGGGGACCAGGACCTACGAGCAGTACTTC. This encodes CASSVQGTRTYEQYF.

This clonotype was recorded many times. The chain employs TRBV24-1 and TRBJ2-5; TRBD1 might be the D (5 bases). The CDR3 has 15 amino acids. The V gene's germline CDR1 is KGHDR and CDR2 SFDVKD. Trimming took off 4 bases at V and 1 base at J, with 12 bases between the two ends. This chain's CDR3 is CATSDPTAPQETQYF. CDR3 DNA: TGTGCCACCAGTGACCCGACAGCTCCCCAAGAGACCCAGTACTTC.

At least ten counts were recorded for this clonotype. This chain links TRBV2 with TRBJ2-1; possibly TRBD1 for D (5 bases). The CDR3 has 14 amino acids. CDR1 is SNHLY, CDR2 FYNNEI, per germline. V lost 3 bases and J 14 bases, leaving 20 bases between the germline ends. For the CDR3, the DNA is TGTGCCAGCAGTGAGGGGCGTGGTTCAGGGAAGGAGTTCTTC. The encoded protein is CASSEGRGSGKEFF.

This clonotype was counted ten times or more. The chain combines TRBV19 with TRBJ2-1; no firm D call. The length of the CDR3 is 15 residues. Looked up from germline, CDR1 is LNHDA and CDR2 is SQIVND (reference sequence). Trimming took off 8 bases at V and 6 bases at J, with 20 bases between the two ends. CDR3 sequence reads: CASSPAKNVGNEQFF. CDR3 DNA: TGTGCCAGTTCCCCTGCTAAGAATGTTGGCAATGAGCAGTTCTTC. Drawing the rest from reference TRBV19 and TRBJ2-1, the complete variable domain is DGGITQSPKYLFRKEGQNVTLSCEQNLNHDAMYWYRQDPGQGLRLIYYSQIVNDFQKGDIAEGYSVSREKKESFPLTVTSAQKNPTAFYLCASSPAKNVGNEQFFGPGTRLTVL.

This clonotype was seen ten or more times. The chain couples TRBV5-1 to TRBJ1-6, with 8 bases lining up with TRBD1. Germline CDR1 SGHRS, CDR2 YFSETQ. This CDR3 contains 16 residues. Losses at the gene ends were 3 bases for V and 7 bases for J; bases not matched to a gene: 9. The CDR3 nucleotides are TGCGCCAGCAGCTCGACAGGGGCATACTACAATTCACCCCTCCACTTT. Translating gives CASSSTGAYYNSPLHF.

This clonotype was counted ten times or more. V is TRBV28 and J is TRBJ1-1; D ambiguous. From germline, CDR1 is MDHEN and CDR2 SYDVKM. V lost 0 bases, J lost 1 base, and 6 bases lay in between. This CDR3 has 14 amino acids. The CDR3 protein is CASSLWDRNTEAFF. The DNA for the CDR3 is TGTGCCAGCAGTTTATGGGACCGGAACACTGAAGCTTTCTTT.

This clonotype has only a few counts. This chain joins TRBV6-1 and TRBJ1-5; D is unresolved. Germline CDR1 is MNHNS and CDR2 is SASEGT. The ends were cut back, 6 bases at V and 2 bases at J, with 11 bases in the middle. This CDR3 is 14 amino acids long. CDR3 amino acids: CASRMGLGNQPQHF. The CDR3, as DNA: TGTGCCAGCAGAATGGGTTTGGGCAATCAGCCCCAGCATTTT.